A selection of T cell receptor beta chains follows, all from one sample in a study of cytomegalovirus exposure and HLA in healthy donors. Repertoires were generated with immunoSEQ multiplex PCR, while TCRdb's copy carries only in-frame clones and drops some. The profile shows around 130,000 clones, roughly 82% of them singletons. Sequencing input: PBMCs. The receptors originated from a woman aged 40 to 50 in good health and CMV-seropositive. Each CDR3 is given with its conserved first and last residue. Each record gives: CDR3 protein, V gene, J gene.

CASSVLADSYEQYF	TRBV5-6	TRBJ2-7
CASSSPGGEQFF	TRBV5-6	TRBJ2-1
CASSQSYEQYF	TRBV5-6	TRBJ2-7
CASSLYGSGSFSGTGELFF	TRBV7-9	TRBJ2-2
CASSFPPGDSYEQYF	TRBV6-6	TRBJ2-7
CASSIAPYNGKLFF	TRBV19	TRBJ1-4
CASSFTTGAGNTIYF	TRBV6-6	TRBJ1-3
CASSEVEDRFRGNQPQHF	TRBV6-1	TRBJ1-5
CASSVVSSGANVLTF	TRBV9	TRBJ2-6
CASSIGREANYGYTF	TRBV19	TRBJ1-2
CASSLRQTQETQYF	TRBV19	TRBJ2-5
CASSLGGTAMNTEAFF	TRBV5-6	TRBJ1-1
CASRPSSGQINYGYTF	TRBV28	TRBJ1-2
CASSLGWTGENIQYF	TRBV27	TRBJ2-4
CASSLSTGDGYTF	TRBV9	TRBJ1-2
CASSQYGNTEAFF	TRBV4-3	TRBJ1-1
CASSLEVRIYNEQFF	TRBV7-9	TRBJ2-1
CASSLTGLAGGQETQYF	TRBV5-1	TRBJ2-5
CASNPSGSYNEQFF	TRBV19	TRBJ2-1
CASSLRTSGSYEQYF	TRBV11-2	TRBJ2-7
CASSFPGQGYEQYF	TRBV13	TRBJ2-7
CATSREGGMFYGYTF	TRBV15	TRBJ1-2
CASSQDMSGDTQYF	TRBV4-1	TRBJ2-3
CASSQTSPLRLASPDTQYF	TRBV4-2	TRBJ2-3
CASSLSGTGPYEQYF	TRBV9	TRBJ2-7
CASSESAYEQYF	TRBV2	TRBJ2-7
CASSFPGQGEFQYF	TRBV5-8	TRBJ2-7
CASSPARGSYEQYF	TRBV7-9	TRBJ2-7
CASSYSSNGDYGYTF	TRBV6-5	TRBJ1-2
CASSQDQGMNTEAFF	TRBV14	TRBJ1-1
CASSPEQRDSGTQYF	TRBV4-2	TRBJ2-5
CASSQEWTESSYEQYF	TRBV4-3	TRBJ2-7
CASSQNPPRERSYEQYF	TRBV4-3	TRBJ2-7
CASSQEGASNTEAFF	TRBV4-1	TRBJ1-1
CASSFVGATEAFF	TRBV27	TRBJ1-1
CASSVADGFRGYTF	TRBV2	TRBJ1-2
CASTLEGADNEQFF	TRBV5-1	TRBJ2-1
CAISRDSTDTQYF	TRBV10-3	TRBJ2-3
CASSLRGGGSYEQYF	TRBV5-4	TRBJ2-7
CSVIDRYEAFF	TRBV20-1	TRBJ1-1
CAWGPPGRGVFNEQFF	TRBV30	TRBJ2-1
CASSFLPGGVFGYTF	TRBV5-1	TRBJ1-2